This T cell receptor beta chain was recovered during a study of early T cells in non-severe SARS-CoV-2 infection. The wider study: Chains were unpaired, as sequencing was done on bulk RNA from unsorted whole blood. Points from the study as a whole: A preference for anti-spike CD8 responses marked VDJdb matching, which missed private and CD4 specificities.

This clonotype was observed at least ten times. Its antigen is unknown. Per the germline V gene, CDR1 is ENHRY and CDR2 is SYGVKD. With V trimmed by 5 bases and J by 4 bases, 10 bases remained unmatched. The CDR3 contains 15 residues. Separate cDNA molecules each had unique molecular identifiers attached to them. MiXCR was run by TCRdb on the 5' RACE reads, yielding one entry per CDR3 protein. The table records around 27,000 distinct CDR3 sequences, just under 3% of them present only once. This TCR came from an adult who was a healthcare worker with PCR-confirmed SARS-CoV-2 infection or an uninfected control (not recorded which). Material for sequencing was whole blood. This sequence joins TRBV10-3 and TRBJ1-1; 7 bases fit TRBD1. The CDR3 DNA reads as TGTGCCATCAGTCTCGGCGACAGGGATGGCACTGAAGCTTTCTTT. Protein product: CAISLGDRDGTEAFF.